The sample holds a few counts of the clone carrying this T cell receptor beta chain. Its antigen is currently unknown. Trimming left V 7 bases short and J 5 bases short, with 8 bases between. CDR1 and CDR2 (germline): ENHRY, SYGVKD. The CDR3 is 12 amino acids. It was via CD45RO/CCR7/CD25/CD127/CD95/CD27 that CD4+ naive, central memory, regulatory and stem cell-like memory cells were sorted. Every bit of the isolated RNA underwent reverse transcription, so sequencing read expressed TCRB transcripts. The assay was immunoSEQ multiplex PCR, and TCRdb's table has in-frame clones only and misses some. The profile shows 680,000 or so clones, less than 20% of them singletons. These data originate in a study of beta chain features in type 1 diabetes. Background on the study: Healthy donors, compared against patients, showed similar age, gender and cell yields.

General study findings and limits: HLA influence on TCRB rearrangement stayed unresolved here.

J is TRBJ2-2 and V is TRBV10-3; D might be TRBD1 (6 bases). The sample taken for sequencing was naive CD4+ T cells from blood. This sequence was found in a man aged 18 to 30 in good health. CDR3 amino acids: CAINRATGELFF. The CDR3 DNA reads TGTGCCATCAACAGGGCAACCGGGGAGCTGTTTTTT.